This T cell receptor (beta chain) was sequenced during a study of blood T cells in healthy people across ages (dated by TCRdb to the mid-2010s). With regard to the full study: In model experiments, template switching captured about one uniquely barcoded TCR beta cDNA molecule for every two T cells. Donors of different ages were randomly distributed across sequencing lanes to avoid experimental bias. Four age groups were formed from the donors: young (average around 15 years), middle-aged (approximately 40), aged (about 62) and long-lived (more than 75). Using the same blood draw, the study looked at two additional independent replicas of 1 million unique cDNA reads for two donors, one aged 18 to 29 and the other aged 80 or older. Using deep sequencing normalized with unique cDNA molecular identifiers, the study measured how TCR beta repertoire diversity changes with age. Broad study findings and their caveats: Compared with the aged group, the long-lived group had more naive CD4+ T cells, fewer expanded clones and increased TCR diversity, suggesting age selection. Since profiling was done on bulk unsorted PBMCs, naive and antigen-experienced compartments could not be conclusively compared. Observed TCR beta diversity per million T cells fell roughly linearly with age, and a significant reduction was already apparent by age about 43. There was a strong correlation between observed TCR beta diversity and the percentage of naive T cells measured by flow cytometry. Estimates of total diversity based on one million sequenced T cells were considered lower bounds and underestimates. Because donor CMV infection status was unknown, age-related changes in expanded clonotypes were potentially confounded.

The donors were about 40 Caucasian individuals from Russia, aged roughly 6 to 100 years, who were systemically healthy. Around 9.7 milliliters of peripheral blood were collected from each donor into EDTA-treated Vacutainer tubes. Ficoll-Paque density-gradient centrifugation was used to isolate PBMCs, with at least 6.5 million per sample. Total RNA, at least 6 micrograms per sample, was extracted from PBMCs with Trizol reagent. For every donor, an aliquot of PBMCs went through flow cytometry to measure the percentages of naive CD45RAhigh/CD27high T cells. Receptors were amplified or captured by 5' RACE. Sequencing took place on an Illumina HiSeq 2500. A second PCR of about 7 to 12 cycles was performed with a sample-barcoded 5' primer and a J-beta primer mix. Each TCR beta cDNA molecule received a unique molecular identifier from a template-switch 5' adaptor carrying 12 random nucleotides. At least 3 million CDR3-containing paired-end reads were obtained from each sample. The Mint cDNA synthesis kit, primed by a TRBC-specific oligonucleotide, was used to synthesize first-strand cDNA from all RNA. Following uracil-DNA glycosylase treatment, a first 18-cycle PCR with universal primers M1SS and BC2_uni_R was performed on all cDNA. Per the source publication's procedure: Each sample was normalized by randomly selecting 1 million high-quality reads, each carrying a distinct molecular identifier. Instead of being binned into consensus sequences, reads with shared molecular identifiers were discarded. MiTCR, with a Q25 quality threshold and the strictest error-elimination algorithm, was used for CDR3 identification, clonotype clustering and error correction. A nonparametric unseen species model with Euler transformation was used to estimate lower-bound total TCR beta diversity. Using fastp trimming at Q25 and MiXCR clonotype assembly, TCRdb reanalyzed the public sequencing data and kept in-frame beta chains. Every distinct CDR3 protein forms one entry, paired with its most common genes and DNA. These V and J calls originate from TCRdb's pipeline instead of the authors' own analysis. This sample holds 910,000 or so distinct CDR3 sequences; roughly 47% were observed only once. About a fifth of the sample rests with the top ten.

Taken from cysteine to phenylalanine, the CDR3 has 13 residues. Only the CDR3 portion is preserved as DNA: 39 bases, with reading frame beginning at the first base. The CDR1 and CDR2 encoded by the germline V gene (reference sequence) are DFQATT and SNEGSKA. V has 6 bases trimmed and J has 4 bases trimmed; junction bases matching no gene number 5. A word on this clonotype: The antigen it binds to is not known. One base away there is no much larger clone; base qualities are not given.

Sequencing input: blood. Rearrangement joined TRBV20-1 to TRBJ1-4; a stretch of 7 junction bases matches TRBD1. The clonotype originates from a woman aged 60-70 years in good health. This receptor has the CDR3 CSAGDSVNEKLFF. In nucleotides, the sequence is TGCAGTGCGGGGGACAGCGTTAATGAAAAACTGTTTTTT.